The source of this T cell receptor (beta chain) is a study of beta chain features in type 1 diabetes. Study overall: Patients shared similar age, gender and cell yields with healthy donors. Sorted cells examined across all samples numbered 107,917,701. Study-level results: A moderate, significant TCRB CDR3 shortening appeared in type 1 diabetes across four CD4+ subsets.

Every isolated RNA sample was fully reverse transcribed, so sequencing captured expressed TCRB transcripts. The data were produced by immunoSEQ multiplex PCR, yet TCRdb's version contains in-frame clones alone and is incomplete. The table has a few hundred thousand clones, 10% to 15% seen once; the top ten hold 0.01%. This clone was observed a handful of times. Its antigen is as yet unknown. Germline V gene data show CDR1 as MNHNY and CDR2 as SVGAGI (reference sequence). V gave up 5 bases and J gave up 2 bases; unmatched junction bases: 4. This CDR3 is 15 amino acids long. The chain links TRBV6-6 to TRBJ2-1, with 9 bases lining up with TRBD1. The sample comprised naive CD4+ T cells from blood. This TCR was recovered from a woman aged 18-29 years with type 1 diabetes. CDR3 nucleotide sequence: TGTGCCAGCAGTAAGGACAGGGGAACCTACAATGAGCAGTTCTTC. It is translated as CASSKDRGTYNEQFF.